The T cell receptor beta chain under discussion was sequenced for a study of blood T cell repertoires in COVID-19. Participants spanned ages roughly 18 to 90 years and resided in 20 to 25 US areas. Cohorts were based on clinical histories the participants reported. The study counted Cohort 3 donors as recovered given two negative PCRs, clearance, or symptom resolution. This clone was seen more than once but under ten times. Methods used by the authors: Amplification of reference gene primers provided the estimated nucleated cell counts. The table came from immunoSEQ multiplex PCR; TCRdb's copy has only in-frame clones and leaves some out. D and trimming come from the DNA, and the V and J calls and clone size come from that table. Of about 170,000 clones in the sample, less than 85% were seen once. The germline V gene encodes CDR1 KGHSH and CDR2 LQKENI. This CDR3 contains 12 residues. V shed 5 bases and J shed 10 bases, with 12 bases lying between them.

The sequence was collected from a man in his forties or fifties who had recovered from COVID-19. Material: PBMCs or T cells enriched from blood (not recorded which). V is TRBV18 and J is TRBJ2-1; the D is unclear. The CDR3 coding sequence is TGTGCCAGCTCAAGAGCCTCCGGGGAGCAGTTCTTC. Amino acids: CASSRASGEQFF.